This TCR beta chain emerged from a study of shared clonotypes between healthy human individuals. For the study at large: CD4 naive and CD4 memory each took three plates per donor, while CD8 naive took two and CD8 memory one.

With respect to this clone: Its antigen is undetermined.

Between the trimmed V and J ends, which lost 2 bases and 4 bases, there was a span of 7 bases. The CDR3 consists of 13 residues. CDR1 and CDR2 (germline): SGDLS, YYNGEE. The protocol was immunoSEQ multiplex PCR, while the TCRdb copy is restricted to in-frame clones and leaves out a portion. The sample has nearly 2 million clones, about 95% seen once; the top ten hold around 1%. CD45RO-negative CD8 cells positively selected for CCR7 made up the naive population, which excluded terminally differentiated effector memory CD45RA+ cells. Study-wide results and limits: An expected dependence of interdonor clonotype sharing on sequencing depth was noted.

The sequenced material came from naive CD8+ T cells sorted from blood. This rearrangement joins TRBV9 to TRBJ2-1, with D perhaps assigned TRBD1 or TRBD2 (5 bases each). This clonotype was sampled from a man aged 18 to 29 in good health. CDR3 in DNA: TGTGCCAGCAGCGTGAGGGGATACAATGAGCAGTTCTTC. It codes for CASSVRGYNEQFF.